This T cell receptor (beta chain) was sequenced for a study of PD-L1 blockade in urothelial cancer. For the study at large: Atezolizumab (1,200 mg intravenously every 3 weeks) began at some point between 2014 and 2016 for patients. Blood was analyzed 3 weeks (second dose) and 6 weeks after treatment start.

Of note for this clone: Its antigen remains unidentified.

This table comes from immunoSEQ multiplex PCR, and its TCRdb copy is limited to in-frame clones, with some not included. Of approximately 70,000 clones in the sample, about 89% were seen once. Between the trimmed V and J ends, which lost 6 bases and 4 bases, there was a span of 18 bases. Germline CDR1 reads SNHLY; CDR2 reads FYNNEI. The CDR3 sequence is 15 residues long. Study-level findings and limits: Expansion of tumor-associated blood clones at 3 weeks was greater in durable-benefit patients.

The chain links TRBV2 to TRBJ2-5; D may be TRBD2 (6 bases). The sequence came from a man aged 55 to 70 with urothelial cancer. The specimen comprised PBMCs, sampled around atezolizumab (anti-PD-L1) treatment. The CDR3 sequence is CASRGTRVGRETQYF. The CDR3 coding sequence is TGTGCCAGCAGAGGGACTCGGGTGGGGCGAGAGACCCAGTACTTC.